One and the same sample provided the 10 T cell receptor beta chains below, sequenced in a study of blood T cell repertoires in COVID-19. Clones were sequenced by immunoSEQ multiplex PCR, and TCRdb holds only the in-frame ones, with some missing. The table has approximately 230,000 clones, about nine tenths seen once; the top ten hold 2.2%. Sequenced sample: peripheral blood. The receptors originated from a young man who had recovered from COVID-19.

The V gene is TRBV5-1, the J gene TRBJ1-5; no firm D call. Germline V CDR1 and CDR2: SGHRS, YFSETQ. CDR3 length equals 15 residues. V was clipped by 0 bases and J by 3 bases, with 10 bases between them. This CDR3 is CASSLAGLDNQPQHF. CDR3 coding DNA: TGCGCCAGCAGCTTGGCCGGTCTCGACAATCAGCCCCAGCATTTT.

This chain uses TRBV4-3 with TRBJ2-1; 7 nucleotides match TRBD2. Germline CDR1 LGHNA, CDR2 YSLEER. Trimming removed 2 bases from V and 6 bases from J; junction bases left unmatched: 7. The CDR3 length is 15 residues. The CDR3 loop reads CASSQTLAVSNEQFF. CDR3 DNA: TGCGCCAGCAGCCAAACCCTAGCGGTAAGCAATGAGCAGTTCTTC.

The gene calls are TRBV5-1 and TRBJ1-2; unclear D gene. This CDR3 contains 14 residues. Germline CDR1 is SGHRS and CDR2 is YFSETQ. The V end lost 0 bases, the J end lost 2 bases, and 8 bases lay between the germline ends. The CDR3 DNA reads TGCGCCAGCAGCTTGGAGACGGGAAACTATGGCTACACCTTC. Its protein product is CASSLETGNYGYTF.

The chain combines TRBV27 with TRBJ2-7; weak D call: TRBD2 (7 bases). The germline V gene encodes CDR1 MNHEY and CDR2 SMNVEV (reference sequence). CDR3 length: 16 residues. Trimming removed 0 bases from V and 6 bases from J, with 18 bases in between. CDR3 region: CASSLSFRGGAAEQYF. The CDR3, as DNA: TGTGCCAGCAGTTTATCGTTTAGGGGGGGAGCGGCCGAGCAGTACTTC.

The V call is TRBV27, the J call TRBJ1-1; D may be TRBD1 (5 bases). Trimming left V 6 bases short and J 2 bases short, with 13 bases between. Germline V gives CDR1 MNHEY, CDR2 SMNVEV (reference sequence). The CDR3 is 14 amino acids. In nucleotides, the CDR3 is TGTGCCAGCAGGCTCGGGGGAATTAACACTGAAGCTTTCTTT. It yields the protein CASRLGGINTEAFF.

This chain connects TRBV2 to TRBJ1-1, with 7 bases identical to TRBD1. V lost 6 bases, J lost 4 bases, and 5 bases stayed unmatched. In germline, CDR1 is SNHLY, CDR2 FYNNEI. CDR3 size: 13 residues. Here the CDR3 reads CASSVQGSTEAFF. The CDR3 nucleotides read TGTGCCAGCAGCGTACAGGGGTCCACTGAAGCTTTCTTT.

The V and J genes are TRBV6-5 and TRBJ2-1; the match to TRBD1 covers 8 bases. The CDR3 runs to 14 residues. V shed 5 bases, J shed 3 bases, and the junction held 3 bases outside the gene matches. Germline V gives CDR1 MNHEY, CDR2 SVGAGI. The CDR3 nucleotides are TGTGCCAGCAGTACCGGGACAGGCTACAATGAGCAGTTCTTC. Protein product: CASSTGTGYNEQFF.

The chain links TRBV29-1 to TRBJ1-1, with 8 bases matching TRBD1. There are 14 residues in the CDR3. The V segment lost 4 bases and the J segment 7 bases; nucleotides outside the gene matches: 11. CDR1 SQVTM and CDR2 ANQGSEA come from the germline V gene. The CDR3 nucleotides read TGCAGCGTTGCCCCGGGGACAGGACGCAATGAAGCTTTCTTT. This sequence encodes CSVAPGTGRNEAFF.

The rearrangement uses TRBV25-1 and TRBJ2-1; 8 bases fit TRBD1. Germline V CDR1 and CDR2: MGHDK, SYGVNS. V shed 5 bases, J shed 4 bases, and the junction held 7 bases outside the gene matches. The CDR3 loop spans 15 amino acids. The CDR3 bases are TGTGCCAGCAGTCCTCGCGGGACAGGATACAATGAGCAGTTCTTC. Amino acids: CASSPRGTGYNEQFF.

The chain recombines TRBV9 with TRBJ2-3; 9 positions match TRBD2. Losses at the gene ends were 0 bases for V and 3 bases for J; bases not matched to a gene: 8. Germline CDR1 and CDR2: SGDLS and YYNGEE. The CDR3 is made up of 17 amino acids. The CDR3, as DNA: TGTGCCAGCAGCGTAGCTGGTGCGGGGGGGCCAACAGATACGCAGTATTTT. Its translation is CASSVAGAGGPTDTQYF. The complete variable domain, with remaining parts taken from reference TRBV9 and TRBJ2-3, reads DSGVTQTPKHLITATGQRVTLRCSPRSGDLSVYWYQQSLDQGLQFLIQYYNGEERAKGNILERFSAQQFPDLHSELNLSSLELGDSALYFCASSVAGAGGPTDTQYFGPGTRLTVL.